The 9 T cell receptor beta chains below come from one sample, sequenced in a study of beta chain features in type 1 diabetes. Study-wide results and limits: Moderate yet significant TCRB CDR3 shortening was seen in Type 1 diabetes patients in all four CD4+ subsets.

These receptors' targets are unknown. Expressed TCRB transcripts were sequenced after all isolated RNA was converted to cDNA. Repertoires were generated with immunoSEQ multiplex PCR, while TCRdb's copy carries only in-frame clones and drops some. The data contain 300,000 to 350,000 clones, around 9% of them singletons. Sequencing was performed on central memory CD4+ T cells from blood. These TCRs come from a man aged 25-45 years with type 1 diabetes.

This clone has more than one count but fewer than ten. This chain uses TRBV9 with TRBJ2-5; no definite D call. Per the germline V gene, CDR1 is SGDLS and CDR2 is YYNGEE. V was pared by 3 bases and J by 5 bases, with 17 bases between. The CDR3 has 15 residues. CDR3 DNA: TGTGCCAGCAGCGCCCAACAGCCCCTCGGGGAGACCCAGTACTTC. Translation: CASSAQQPLGETQYF.

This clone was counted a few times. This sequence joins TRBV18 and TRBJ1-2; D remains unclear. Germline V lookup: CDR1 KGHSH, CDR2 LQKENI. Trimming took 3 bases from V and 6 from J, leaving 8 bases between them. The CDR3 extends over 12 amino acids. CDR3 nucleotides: TGTGCCAGCTCACCTCTAGGGAATGGCTACACCTTC. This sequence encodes CASSPLGNGYTF.

CDR3 sequence reads: CASSQDNWSPLHF. CDR3 bases: TGCGCCAGCAGCCAAGATAACTGGTCACCCCTCCACTTT. This sequence joins TRBV4-3 and TRBJ1-6; D is uncertain. The germline V gene has CDR1 LGHNA and CDR2 YSLEER. The CDR3 runs 13 residues. Trimming shortened V by 0 bases and J by 10 bases, and 7 bases separated the two germline ends.

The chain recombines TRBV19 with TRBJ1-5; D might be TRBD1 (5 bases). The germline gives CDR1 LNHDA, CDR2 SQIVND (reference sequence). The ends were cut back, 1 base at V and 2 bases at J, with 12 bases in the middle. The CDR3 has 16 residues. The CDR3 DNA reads TGTGCCAGTAGTATAGCAAGGGGCAATGGCAATCAGCCCCAGCATTTT. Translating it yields CASSIARGNGNQPQHF.

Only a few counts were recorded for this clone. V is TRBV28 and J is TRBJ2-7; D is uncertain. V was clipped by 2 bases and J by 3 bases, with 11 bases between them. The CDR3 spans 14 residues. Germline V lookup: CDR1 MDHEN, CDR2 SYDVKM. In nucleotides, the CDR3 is TGTGCCAGCAGTTTAGCGCCTTTCATCTACGAGCAGTACTTC. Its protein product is CASSLAPFIYEQYF.

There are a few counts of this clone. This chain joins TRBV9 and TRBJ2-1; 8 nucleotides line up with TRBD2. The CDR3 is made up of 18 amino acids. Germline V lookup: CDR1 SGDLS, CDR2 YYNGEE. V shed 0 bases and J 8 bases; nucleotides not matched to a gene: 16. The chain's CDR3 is CASSVGGSGAAGVHEQFF. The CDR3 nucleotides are TGTGCCAGCAGCGTAGGCGGTAGCGGGGCGGCAGGTGTCCATGAGCAGTTCTTC. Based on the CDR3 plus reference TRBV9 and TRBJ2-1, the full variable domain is DSGVTQTPKHLITATGQRVTLRCSPRSGDLSVYWYQQSLDQGLQFLIQYYNGEERAKGNILERFSAQQFPDLHSELNLSSLELGDSALYFCASSVGGSGAAGVHEQFFGPGTRLTVL.

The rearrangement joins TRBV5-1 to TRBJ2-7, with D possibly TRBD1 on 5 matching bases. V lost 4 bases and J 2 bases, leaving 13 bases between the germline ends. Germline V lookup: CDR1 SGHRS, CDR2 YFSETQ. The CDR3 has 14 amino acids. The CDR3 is CASSGTGSPYEQYF. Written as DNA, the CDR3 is TGCGCCAGCAGCGGAACAGGCTCCCCCTACGAGCAGTACTTC. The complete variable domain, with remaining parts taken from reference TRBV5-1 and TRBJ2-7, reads KAGVTQTPRYLIKTRGQQVTLSCSPISGHRSVSWYQQTPGQGLQFLFEYFSETQRNKGNFPGRFSGRQFSNSRSEMNVSTLELGDSALYLCASSGTGSPYEQYFGPGTRLTVT.

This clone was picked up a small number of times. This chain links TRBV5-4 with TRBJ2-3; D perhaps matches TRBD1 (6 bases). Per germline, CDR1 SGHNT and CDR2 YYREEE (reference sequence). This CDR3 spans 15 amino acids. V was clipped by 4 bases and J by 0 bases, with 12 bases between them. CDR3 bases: TGTGCCAGCAGCAGCGGACAGCAGAGCACAGATACGCAGTATTTT. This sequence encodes CASSSGQQSTDTQYF.

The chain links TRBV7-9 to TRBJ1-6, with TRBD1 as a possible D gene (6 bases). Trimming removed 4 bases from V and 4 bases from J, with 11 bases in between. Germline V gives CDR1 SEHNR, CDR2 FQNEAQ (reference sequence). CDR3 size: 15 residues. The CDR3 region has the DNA TGTGCCAGCAGCTCCCCCACAGGGTATAATTCACCCCTCCACTTT. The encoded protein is CASSSPTGYNSPLHF.